This T cell receptor (beta chain) was sequenced in a study of identical twins listed by TCRdb under 2016. In the study overall: The study deep-sequenced TCR alpha and beta repertoires from monozygotic twins, unrelated adults of various ages and cord blood to test whether fetal clonotypes persist. To rule out contamination, the twin experiments were replicated at different times with different library preparation protocols.

This clonotype was seen a few times. Its recognized antigen is unknown. No base quality values were provided; no much bigger clone lies one nucleotide off. Library creation used 5' RACE. Sequencing relied on an Illumina HiSeq 2000. Template switching introduced a universal primer binding site; the final cDNA contained a unique molecular identifier, enabling accurate counting of TCR cDNA molecules. Specific primers in the conserved constant-segment region were used to synthesize first-strand cDNA for TCR alpha and beta chains. To control for contamination, each cDNA library was double barcoded with a SMART-Mk sample barcode plus Illumina barcodes. TruSeq adapter sequences, together with Illumina sample barcodes, were added in two successive PCR steps. TCR alpha and beta cDNA libraries were sequenced on the Illumina HiSeq platform with custom primers. The paper's processing steps were these. MiGEC processed the raw reads to extract unique molecular identifiers, while MiXCR was used to determine the CDR3 positions. Recombination models were inferred per individual with the repgenHMM and IGoR tools using an EM algorithm. Shared clonotype analysis was performed with the tcR package in R, normalizing sharing by the product of cloneset sizes. To study raw recombination free of thymic and clonal selection effects, out-of-frame nonproductive sequences were analyzed. TCRdb took the public reads, trimmed them with fastp at Q25, ran MiXCR for clone calling and kept in-frame beta chains. All rows with the same CDR3 protein become a single entry with the most common DNA and genes. Clone size and V and J calls follow TCRdb, not the original study. This sample comprises about 470,000 distinct CDR3 sequences, around 24% of them detected only once. About 2.7% of the sample belongs to the ten largest clones.

The study at large found these results: Compared with coincidental sharing between unrelated individuals, an excess of low generation-probability sequences was observed among out-of-frame TCR alpha sequences shared between twins. The excess sharing between twins in beta out-of-frame sequences was weaker because fewer shared sequences reduced the signal-to-noise ratio. Because the same donors could not be followed over many years, the conclusions relied on cross-sectional statistical analysis. Abundant cord blood beta clonotypes carried fewer insertions; young adult naive repertoires showed a weaker similar trend, while memory repertoires showed none. Invariant T cells such as MAIT and iNKT could partly confound zero-insertion analyses, though diverse VJ usage argued against this for most clonotypes. In monozygotic twins, out-of-frame TCR alpha sharing was systematically underestimated by recombination models, although the models agreed with sharing between unrelated individuals.

Only healthy Caucasian donors were included. Three pairs of female monozygotic twins, all aged roughly 18 to 29 years, made up the twin cohort. Positive isolation kits from Invitrogen were used to isolate CD4+ and CD8+ T cell populations. The CDR3 measures 15 amino acids from cysteine to phenylalanine. CDR3 DNA is the only sequence kept; it has 45 bases, read in frame from the first base. CDR1 and CDR2, looked up from the germline V gene, are SGDLS and YYNGEE. The junction shows trimming of 4 bases on V and 7 bases on J, and the gene matches do not reach 6 bases of it. These data are also associated with another study on T cells expressing NK-cell markers. As the second study states: In sorted CD3+CD56+NKG2C+, CD3+CD56+NKG2C- and CD3+CD56-NKG2C+ T-cell subsets from eight or nine donors, TCR beta-chain repertoires were profiled. Of the eight sequenced donors, seven were found to be HCMV-seropositive and one was found to be HCMV-seronegative. To restrict sorting to alphabetaTCR-expressing T cells, an anti-gammadeltaTCR antibody was added in several experiments. In five to seven donors, the dominant CD3+CD56+NKG2C+ clonotypes were among the top 10 CD8+ clonotypes and accounted for 1.0-7.0% of CD8+ T cells. Those dominant clonotypes were again the most abundant among CD3+CD56-NKG2C+ cells in a few donors, at about 28.3-60.1%. It remained unclear whether the expanded NKG2C-expressing T cell clones were specific for HCMV antigens. Randomly selected healthy volunteers, three men and five women, were used as the eight sequenced donors. A commercial ELISA kit detecting HCMV-specific IgG in serum was used to determine HCMV serostatus. MIGEC was used to demultiplex reads and group reads by UMI, and MiTCR was used to assemble and quantify clonotypes. Only TCR cDNA sequences supported by at least two reads were kept to exclude erroneous sequences. Downstream repertoire analysis used the tcR package, and clonotypes were matched across fractions by CDR3 nucleotide sequence plus V segment. VDJmatch was used to annotate antigen specificity against VDJdb, with one amino acid substitution allowed in CDR3.

The TCR originated in a woman aged 18-29 years in good health. Rearrangement joined TRBV9 to TRBJ2-2, and TRBD2 aligns with 11 junction nucleotides. Sequenced input: CD4+ T cells sorted from blood. The nucleotides are TGTGCCAGCAGCCACGGGACTAGCGGAGGCGGGGAGCTGTTTTTT. Translated, this is CASSHGTSGGGELFF.